This entry concerns a single T cell receptor beta chain. Its antigen remains unknown. The data stem from a study of T cell repertoires in cytomegalovirus infection. The study, taken as a whole, reports: There were HLA-C-restricted CMV-specific TCR beta clonotypes dominating the ex vivo response.

Germline CDR1 is LGHDT and CDR2 is YNNKEL (reference sequence). The CDR3 totals 13 residues. The V and J ends lost 0 bases and 3 bases respectively, with 6 bases between them. TCRdb reanalysed the reads using MiXCR and keeps one entry per CDR3 protein. The sample has just under 500,000 distinct CDR3 sequences, roughly a third seen once; the top ten hold roughly 17%. The sequence was collected from a human donor in good health (CMV status not recorded). Some clones in this sample may be carry-over from other donors' samples. V gene TRBV3-1 combines with J gene TRBJ2-7; D not resolved. The material sequenced was cultured PBMCs, taken from culture after CMV antigen stimulation. CDR3 amino acids: CASSQDNNYEQYF. The CDR3 DNA reads as TGTGCCAGCAGCCAAGACAACAACTACGAGCAGTACTTC.